Following are 14 T cell receptor beta chains from one sample sequenced in a study of cytomegalovirus exposure and HLA in healthy donors. Vbeta (60) and Jbeta (13) primers were used in the PCR. Measured with immunoSEQ multiplex PCR; TCRdb has only the in-frame clones, and not every one. This sample yields some 150,000 clones, of which roughly three quarters are seen a single time; approximately 1.5% belongs to the top ten. The sequencing sample was made of PBMCs. These receptors were obtained from a woman aged 40 to 49 in good health and CMV-seronegative.

The genes are TRBV7-2 and TRBJ2-7, with 8 bases identical to TRBD1. The J segment lost 3 bases and the V segment lost 5 bases, leaving 9 bases of the junction unmatched. Germline V gene sequence: CDR1 SGHTA, CDR2 FQGNSA. This CDR3 is built from 15 residues. CDR3 in DNA: TGTGCCAGCAGCGGTGGGTCAGGGGGCCTCTACGAGCAGTACTTC. Translation gives CASSGGSGGLYEQYF.

The chain carries TRBV7-6 and TRBJ2-5, with 13 positions matching TRBD2. Germline V gene sequence: CDR1 SGHVS, CDR2 FNYEAQ. The J segment lost 5 bases and the V segment lost 1 base, leaving 7 bases of the junction unmatched. This CDR3 spans 17 amino acids. The CDR3 reads CASSLGLAGGGMETQYF. CDR3 nucleotides: TGTGCCAGCAGCTTAGGACTAGCGGGGGGCGGGATGGAGACCCAGTACTTC.

The chain employs TRBV6-5 and TRBJ1-1; D perhaps matches TRBD1 (6 bases). Germline lookup yields CDR1 MNHEY and CDR2 SVGAGI. The CDR3 has 14 amino acids. Trimming removed 5 bases at V and 6 bases at J, with 16 bases between. CDR3 in DNA: TGTGCCAGCAGTGTACTCACAGGGAAGGCTGAAGCTTTCTTT. As protein: CASSVLTGKAEAFF.

This chain joins TRBV7-2 and TRBJ1-6, with TRBD1 identical over 9 bases. Germline CDR1 is SGHTA and CDR2 is FQGNSA. CDR3 length: 16 amino acids. The J segment lost 6 bases and the V segment lost 5 bases, leaving 8 bases of the junction unmatched. The chain's CDR3 is CASSRDGQGFNSPLHF. CDR3 nucleotides: TGTGCCAGCAGCCGAGACGGACAGGGGTTTAATTCACCCCTCCACTTT.

V usage is TRBV7-8 and J usage is TRBJ1-4; TRBD1 aligns across 8 bases. With V trimmed by 0 bases and J by 8 bases, 8 bases remained unmatched. This CDR3 contains 16 residues. Germline V gene data show CDR1 as SGHVS and CDR2 as FQNEAQ. The CDR3 spells CASSLATGVGWEKLFF. CDR3 in DNA: TGTGCCAGCAGCTTAGCGACAGGGGTCGGTTGGGAAAAACTGTTTTTT.

This clone was recorded only once. The chain couples TRBV2 to TRBJ1-2, with TRBD1 matching 11 bases. J was trimmed by 4 bases and V by 6 bases; bases with no gene match: 4. Germline CDR1 reads SNHLY; CDR2 reads FYNNEI. CDR3 length: 14 residues. CDR3 region: CASRGDRGFYGYTF. The DNA of the CDR3 is TGTGCCAGCAGGGGGGACAGGGGGTTCTATGGCTACACCTTC.

J is TRBJ2-2 and V is TRBV7-3, with TRBD1 matching 10 bases. Per the germline V gene, CDR1 is SGHTA and CDR2 is FQGTGA. This CDR3 spans 16 amino acids. Trimming cost V 3 bases and J 6 bases; bases outside gene matches: 7. The CDR3 protein is CASSFPGQGSPGELFF. DNA for the CDR3: TGTGCCAGCAGCTTTCCGGGACAGGGGAGCCCCGGGGAGCTGTTTTTT. Based on the CDR3 plus reference TRBV7-3 and TRBJ2-2, the full variable domain is GAGVSQTPSNKVTEKGKYVELRCDPISGHTALYWYRQSLGQGPEFLIYFQGTGAADDSGLPNDRFFAVRPEGSVSTLKIQRTERGDSAVYLCASSFPGQGSPGELFFGEGSRLTVL.

The chain is built from TRBV15 and TRBJ2-5; D might be TRBD2 (5 bases). The V end was cut by 4 bases, the J end by 4 bases, with 10 bases between. From germline, CDR1 is LNHNV and CDR2 YYDKDF (reference sequence). CDR3 size: 13 residues. The CDR3 loop reads CATSKEVGETQYF. DNA for the CDR3: TGTGCCACCAGCAAGGAGGTTGGAGAGACCCAGTACTTC.

This clone came up a few times. The rearrangement joins TRBV5-1 to TRBJ1-6; no clear D gene. The CDR3 extends over 15 amino acids. V lost 1 base to trimming and J lost 8 bases, with 13 bases between them. The V gene's germline CDR1 is SGHRS and CDR2 YFSETQ. As DNA, the CDR3 is TGCGCCAGCAGCTTGACAGAAGGATCGTATTCACCCCTCCACTTT. It is translated as CASSLTEGSYSPLHF.

The chain has TRBV9 and TRBJ2-2, with a weak D call TRBD1 (6 bases). The length of the CDR3 is 14 residues. V lost 5 bases, J lost 5 bases, and 13 bases lay in between. CDR1 SGDLS and CDR2 YYNGEE come from the germline V gene. CDR3 residues: CASSRTGWTGELFF. CDR3 DNA: TGTGCCAGCAGTCGTACAGGGTGGACCGGGGAGCTGTTTTTT.

The chain is built from TRBV30 and TRBJ2-5; D not certain. This CDR3 contains 11 residues. Germline V gene sequence: CDR1 GTSNPN, CDR2 SVGIG (reference sequence). V lost 3 bases and J 5 bases, leaving 7 bases between the germline ends. CDR3 coding DNA: TGTGCCTGGAGGGAGATCGAGACCCAGTACTTC. This gives the protein CAWREIETQYF.

The CDR3 loop is CASSHTGQGKRGEQYF. The CDR3 nucleotides read TGCGCCAGCAGCCACACGGGACAGGGAAAACGGGGCGAGCAGTACTTC. The chain carries TRBV4-3 and TRBJ2-7; 9 positions agree with TRBD1. Germline trimming cut 3 bases from V and 6 bases from J; bases unmatched to any gene: 12. The CDR3 consists of 16 residues. Germline loops: CDR1 LGHNA, CDR2 YSLEER.

The chain combines TRBV7-9 with TRBJ1-6, with 9 bases aligning to TRBD1. V lost 0 bases, J lost 9 bases, and 3 bases stayed unmatched. The germline CDR1 and CDR2 sequences are SEHNR and FQNEAQ (reference sequence). The CDR3 runs to 15 residues. CDR3 coding DNA: TGTGCCAGCAGCTTAGCGGGACAGGGCCGTTCACCCCTCCACTTT. Protein: CASSLAGQGRSPLHF. Full variable domain (rest looked up from reference TRBV7-9 and TRBJ1-6): DTGVSQNPRHKITKRGQNVTFRCDPISEHNRLYWYRQTLGQGPEFLTYFQNEAQLEKSRLLSDRFSAERPKGSFSTLEIQRTEQGDSAMYLCASSLAGQGRSPLHFGNGTRLTVT.

In regard to this clone: This sample also contains other DNA sequences that code for the same CDR3. The V gene is TRBV6-5, the J gene TRBJ1-4, with unresolved D. Per the germline V gene, CDR1 is MNHEY and CDR2 is SVGAGI. Trimming took 0 bases from V and 0 from J, leaving 5 bases between them. This CDR3 region has 15 residues. CDR3 amino acids: CASSYSPTTNEKLFF. CDR3 DNA: TGTGCCAGCAGTTACTCTCCTACAACTAATGAAAAACTGTTTTTT.